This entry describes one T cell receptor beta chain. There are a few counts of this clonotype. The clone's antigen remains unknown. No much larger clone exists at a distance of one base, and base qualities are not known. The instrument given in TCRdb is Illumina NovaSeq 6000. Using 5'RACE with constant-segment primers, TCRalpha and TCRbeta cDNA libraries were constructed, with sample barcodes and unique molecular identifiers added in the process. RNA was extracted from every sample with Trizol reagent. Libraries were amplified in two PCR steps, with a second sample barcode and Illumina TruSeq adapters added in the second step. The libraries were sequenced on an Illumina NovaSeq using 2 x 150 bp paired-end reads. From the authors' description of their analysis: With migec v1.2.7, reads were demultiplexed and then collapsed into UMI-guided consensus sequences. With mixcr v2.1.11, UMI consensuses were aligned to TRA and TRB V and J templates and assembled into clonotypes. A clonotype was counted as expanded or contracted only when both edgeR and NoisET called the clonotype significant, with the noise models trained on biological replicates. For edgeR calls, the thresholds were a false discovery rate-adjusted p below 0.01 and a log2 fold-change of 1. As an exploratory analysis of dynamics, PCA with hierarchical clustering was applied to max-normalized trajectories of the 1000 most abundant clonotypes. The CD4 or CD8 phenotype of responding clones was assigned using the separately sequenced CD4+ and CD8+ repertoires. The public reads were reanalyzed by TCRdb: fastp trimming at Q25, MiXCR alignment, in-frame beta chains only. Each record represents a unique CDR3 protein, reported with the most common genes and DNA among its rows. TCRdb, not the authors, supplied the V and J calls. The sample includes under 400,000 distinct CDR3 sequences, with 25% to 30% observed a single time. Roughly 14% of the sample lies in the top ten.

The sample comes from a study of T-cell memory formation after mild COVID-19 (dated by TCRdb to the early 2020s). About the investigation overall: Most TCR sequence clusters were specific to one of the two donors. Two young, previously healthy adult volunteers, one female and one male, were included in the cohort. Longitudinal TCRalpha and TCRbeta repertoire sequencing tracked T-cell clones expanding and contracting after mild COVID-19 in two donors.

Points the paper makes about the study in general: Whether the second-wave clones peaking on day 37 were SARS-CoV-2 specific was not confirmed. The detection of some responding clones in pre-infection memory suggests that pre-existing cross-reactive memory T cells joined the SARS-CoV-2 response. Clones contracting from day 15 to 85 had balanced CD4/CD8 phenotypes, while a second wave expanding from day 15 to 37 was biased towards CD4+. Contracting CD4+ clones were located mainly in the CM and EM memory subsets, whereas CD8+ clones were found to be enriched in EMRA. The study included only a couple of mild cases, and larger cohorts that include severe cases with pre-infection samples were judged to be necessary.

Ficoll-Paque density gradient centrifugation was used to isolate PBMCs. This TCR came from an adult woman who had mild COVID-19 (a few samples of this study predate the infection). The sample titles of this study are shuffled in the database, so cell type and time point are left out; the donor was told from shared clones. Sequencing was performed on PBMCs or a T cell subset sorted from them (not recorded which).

This receptor carries the CDR3 CASSQESTGELFF. The DNA is TGTGCCAGCAGCCAAGAAAGTACCGGGGAGCTGTTTTTT. This receptor chain uses TRBV3-1 and TRBJ2-2; no confident D gene assignment can be made. The germline V gene (reference sequence) yields LGHDT for CDR1 and YNNKEL for CDR2. The CDR3 has 13 amino acids, counting the end cysteine and phenylalanine. Of the read, only the CDR3 DNA is kept; its 39 bases are in frame from base 1. The germline ends are 4 bases apart after V is trimmed by 0 bases and J by 5 bases.